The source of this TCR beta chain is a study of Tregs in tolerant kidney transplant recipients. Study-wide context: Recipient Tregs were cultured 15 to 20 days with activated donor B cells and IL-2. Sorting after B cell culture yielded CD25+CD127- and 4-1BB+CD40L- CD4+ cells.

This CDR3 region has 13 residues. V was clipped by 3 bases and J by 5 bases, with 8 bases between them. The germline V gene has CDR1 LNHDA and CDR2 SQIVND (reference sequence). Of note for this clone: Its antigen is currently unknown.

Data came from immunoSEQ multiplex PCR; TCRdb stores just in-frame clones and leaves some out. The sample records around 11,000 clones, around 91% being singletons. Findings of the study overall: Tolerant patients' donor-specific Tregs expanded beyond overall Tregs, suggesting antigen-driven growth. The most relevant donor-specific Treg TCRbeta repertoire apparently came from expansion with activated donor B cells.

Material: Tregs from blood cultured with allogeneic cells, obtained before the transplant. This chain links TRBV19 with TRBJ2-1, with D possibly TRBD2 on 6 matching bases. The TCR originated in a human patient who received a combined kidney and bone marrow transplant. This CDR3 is CASSISGDNEQFF. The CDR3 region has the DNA TGTGCCAGTAGTATTAGCGGAGACAATGAGCAGTTCTTC. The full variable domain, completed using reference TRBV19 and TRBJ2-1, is DGGITQSPKYLFRKEGQNVTLSCEQNLNHDAMYWYRQDPGQGLRLIYYSQIVNDFQKGDIAEGYSVSREKKESFPLTVTSAQKNPTAFYLCASSISGDNEQFFGPGTRLTVL.